Listed below are T cell receptor beta chains from one sample, sequenced in a study of post-analysis software for immune sequencing data. TCRdb reprocessed the PCR reads via MiXCR and lists one record per CDR3 protein. Here the sample spans roughly 570,000 distinct CDR3 sequences, approximately 34% being singletons. The sequencing sample was made of blood. These receptors were obtained from a girl aged 2-17 years with multiple sclerosis. Both conserved end residues are trimmed from each CDR3. Each record gives: CDR3 protein, clone size, V gene, J gene, CDR3 length. Expanded clones get a size class; other rows say once, few or many, or leave the size out.

CDR3 protein: ASSRQGADTQY; clone size: many; V gene: TRBV6-6; J gene: TRBJ2-3; CDR3 length: 11
CDR3 protein: ASSQVEAQETQY; clone size: .; V gene: TRBV4-2; J gene: TRBJ2-5; CDR3 length: 12
CDR3 protein: ASSSLPTGTVDEQF; clone size: .; V gene: TRBV5-1; J gene: TRBJ2-1; CDR3 length: 14
CDR3 protein: ASSSRGGETQY; clone size: few; V gene: TRBV5-1; J gene: TRBJ2-5; CDR3 length: 11
CDR3 protein: ASSPRGKETQY; clone size: few; V gene: TRBV4-2; J gene: TRBJ2-5; CDR3 length: 11
CDR3 protein: ASSRPLETQY; clone size: many; V gene: TRBV3-1; J gene: TRBJ2-5; CDR3 length: 10
CDR3 protein: ASSVLPGPAARNNEQF; clone size: .; V gene: TRBV7-6; J gene: TRBJ2-1; CDR3 length: 16
CDR3 protein: ASSSPGLAEKY; clone size: .; V gene: TRBV7-9; J gene: TRBJ2-3; CDR3 length: 11
CDR3 protein: ASKRQGYTEAF; clone size: .; V gene: TRBV7-8; J gene: TRBJ1-1; CDR3 length: 11
CDR3 protein: ASSLLPGVEAF; clone size: .; V gene: TRBV14; J gene: TRBJ1-1; CDR3 length: 11
CDR3 protein: SVELAGWYQETQY; clone size: many; V gene: TRBV29-1; J gene: TRBJ2-5; CDR3 length: 13
CDR3 protein: ASSPRMDFEAF; clone size: .; V gene: TRBV11-1; J gene: TRBJ1-1; CDR3 length: 11
CDR3 protein: SALRLAGDRNEQF; clone size: .; V gene: TRBV20-1; J gene: TRBJ2-1; CDR3 length: 13
CDR3 protein: ASSPGAKYGHT; clone size: .; V gene: TRBV7-9; J gene: TRBJ1-2; CDR3 length: 11
CDR3 protein: SARPGNTEAF; clone size: .; V gene: TRBV20-1; J gene: TRBJ1-1; CDR3 length: 10
CDR3 protein: ASSSGQGNGYT; clone size: few; V gene: TRBV5-1; J gene: TRBJ1-2; CDR3 length: 11
CDR3 protein: SVEDPGVQGTDTQY; clone size: few; V gene: TRBV29-1; J gene: TRBJ2-3; CDR3 length: 14
CDR3 protein: ASSLNFRDVQF; clone size: few; V gene: TRBV7-3; J gene: TRBJ2-1; CDR3 length: 11
CDR3 protein: ATSDLRSAQETQY; clone size: .; V gene: TRBV24-1; J gene: TRBJ2-5; CDR3 length: 13
CDR3 protein: SGQTGNYEQY; clone size: few; V gene: TRBV29-1; J gene: TRBJ2-7; CDR3 length: 10
CDR3 protein: SARGGAGGAYNEQF; clone size: .; V gene: TRBV20-1; J gene: TRBJ2-1; CDR3 length: 14
CDR3 protein: SARDPAGPYEQY; clone size: few; V gene: TRBV20-1; J gene: TRBJ2-7; CDR3 length: 12
CDR3 protein: ASSQGISASYEQY; clone size: few; V gene: TRBV3-1; J gene: TRBJ2-7; CDR3 length: 13
CDR3 protein: ATSPGLGTDTQY; clone size: .; V gene: TRBV15; J gene: TRBJ2-3; CDR3 length: 12
CDR3 protein: ASSRGASGGPTSNEQF; clone size: .; V gene: TRBV7-3; J gene: TRBJ2-1; CDR3 length: 16
CDR3 protein: ASSDTFRGNTEAF; clone size: .; V gene: TRBV6-4; J gene: TRBJ1-1; CDR3 length: 13
CDR3 protein: ASSISGTGHEKLF; clone size: .; V gene: TRBV6-5; J gene: TRBJ1-4; CDR3 length: 13
CDR3 protein: ASRPDSTDTQY; clone size: few; V gene: TRBV12-3/TRBV12-4; J gene: TRBJ2-3; CDR3 length: 11
CDR3 protein: SAIRTRRAGQNIQY; clone size: .; V gene: TRBV20-1; J gene: TRBJ2-4; CDR3 length: 14
CDR3 protein: ASSDPAPDTQY; clone size: few; V gene: TRBV6-1; J gene: TRBJ2-3; CDR3 length: 11
CDR3 protein: ASQWGSSNEKLF; clone size: .; V gene: TRBV4-1; J gene: TRBJ1-4; CDR3 length: 12
CDR3 protein: ASSLDLGRSYEQY; clone size: .; V gene: TRBV11-2; J gene: TRBJ2-7; CDR3 length: 13
CDR3 protein: ASSLEEAGVLSDTQY; clone size: .; V gene: TRBV28; J gene: TRBJ2-3; CDR3 length: 15